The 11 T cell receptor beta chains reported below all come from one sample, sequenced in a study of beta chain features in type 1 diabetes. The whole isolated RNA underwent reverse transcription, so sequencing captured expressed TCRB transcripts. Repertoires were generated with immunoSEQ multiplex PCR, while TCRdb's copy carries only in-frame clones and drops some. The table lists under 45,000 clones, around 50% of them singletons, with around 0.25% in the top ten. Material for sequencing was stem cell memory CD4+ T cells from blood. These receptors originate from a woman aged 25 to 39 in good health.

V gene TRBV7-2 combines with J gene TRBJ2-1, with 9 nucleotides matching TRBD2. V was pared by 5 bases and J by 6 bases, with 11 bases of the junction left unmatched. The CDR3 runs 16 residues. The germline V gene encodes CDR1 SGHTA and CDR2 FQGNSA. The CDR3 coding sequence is TGTGCCAGCAGCCCCCATGGCGGGAGGGCGGCCAATGAGCAGTTCTTC. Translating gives CASSPHGGRAANEQFF.

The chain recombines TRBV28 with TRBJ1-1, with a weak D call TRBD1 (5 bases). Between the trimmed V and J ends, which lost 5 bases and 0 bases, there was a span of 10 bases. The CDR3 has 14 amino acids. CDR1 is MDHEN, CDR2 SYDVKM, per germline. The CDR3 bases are TGTGCCAGCAGTACCTCAGGGATGAACACTGAAGCTTTCTTT. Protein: CASSTSGMNTEAFF. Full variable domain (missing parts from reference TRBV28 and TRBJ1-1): DVKVTQSSRYLVKRTGEKVFLECVQDMDHENMFWYRQDPGLGLRLIYFSYDVKMKEKGDIPEGYSVSREKKERFSLILESASTNQTSMYLCASSTSGMNTEAFFGQGTRLTVV.

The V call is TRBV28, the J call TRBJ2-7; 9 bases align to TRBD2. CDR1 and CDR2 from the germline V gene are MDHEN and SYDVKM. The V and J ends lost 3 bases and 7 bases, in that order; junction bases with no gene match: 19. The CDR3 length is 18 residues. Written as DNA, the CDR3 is TGTGCCAGCAGTTTCCCTAGACAGATCTTAGCGGGAGTTCATGAGCAGTACTTC. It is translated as CASSFPRQILAGVHEQYF.

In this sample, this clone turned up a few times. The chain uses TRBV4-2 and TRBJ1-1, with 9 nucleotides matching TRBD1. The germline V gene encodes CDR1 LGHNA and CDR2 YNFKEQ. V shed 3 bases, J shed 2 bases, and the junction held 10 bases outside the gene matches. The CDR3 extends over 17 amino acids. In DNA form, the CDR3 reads TGTGCCAGCAGCCAGACCGGGACAGGGAGAGTAAACACTGAAGCTTTCTTT. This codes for CASSQTGTGRVNTEAFF.

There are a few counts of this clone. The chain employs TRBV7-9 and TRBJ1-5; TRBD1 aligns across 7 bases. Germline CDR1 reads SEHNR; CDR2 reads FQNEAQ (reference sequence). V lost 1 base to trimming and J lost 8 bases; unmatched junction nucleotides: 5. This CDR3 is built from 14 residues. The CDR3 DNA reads TGTGCCAGCAGCTTAGACAGGGGCAGGGAGCCCCAGCATTTT. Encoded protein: CASSLDRGREPQHF. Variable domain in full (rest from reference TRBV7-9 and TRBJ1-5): DTGVSQNPRHKITKRGQNVTFRCDPISEHNRLYWYRQTLGQGPEFLTYFQNEAQLEKSRLLSDRFSAERPKGSFSTLEIQRTEQGDSAMYLCASSLDRGREPQHFGDGTRLSIL.

CDR3 coding DNA: TGTGCCAGCATGAAGGAAGCTAGCGCCAGCTACGAGCAGTACTTC. Translation: CASMKEASASYEQYF. The V and J genes are TRBV28 and TRBJ2-7; D perhaps matches TRBD2 (6 bases). The V gene lost 7 bases and the J gene lost 3 bases, with 19 bases spanning the gap. The CDR3 contains 15 residues. CDR1 and CDR2 from the germline V gene are MDHEN and SYDVKM.

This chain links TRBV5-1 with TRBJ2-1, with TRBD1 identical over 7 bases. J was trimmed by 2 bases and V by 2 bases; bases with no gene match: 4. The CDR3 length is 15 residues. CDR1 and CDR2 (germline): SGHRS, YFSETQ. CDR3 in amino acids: CASSFRDRTYNEQFF. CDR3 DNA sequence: TGCGCCAGCAGCTTCCGGGACAGAACCTACAATGAGCAGTTCTTC.

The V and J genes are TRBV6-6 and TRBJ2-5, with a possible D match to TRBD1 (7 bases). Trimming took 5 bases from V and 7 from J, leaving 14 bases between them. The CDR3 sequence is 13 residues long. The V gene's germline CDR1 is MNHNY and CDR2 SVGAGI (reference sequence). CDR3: CASSGGTERTQYF. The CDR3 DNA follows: TGTGCCAGCAGTGGGGGGACAGAACGGACCCAGTACTTC.

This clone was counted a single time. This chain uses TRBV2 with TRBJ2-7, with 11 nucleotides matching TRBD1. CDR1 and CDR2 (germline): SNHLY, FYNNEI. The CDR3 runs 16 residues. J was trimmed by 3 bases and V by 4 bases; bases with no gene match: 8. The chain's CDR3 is CASSGDRGLRIYEQYF. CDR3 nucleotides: TGTGCCAGCAGTGGGGACAGGGGGTTGAGGATCTACGAGCAGTACTTC.

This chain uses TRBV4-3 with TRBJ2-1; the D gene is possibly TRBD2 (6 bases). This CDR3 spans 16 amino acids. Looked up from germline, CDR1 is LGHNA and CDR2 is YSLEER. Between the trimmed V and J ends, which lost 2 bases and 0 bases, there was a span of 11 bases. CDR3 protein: CASSQIGRSSYNEQFF. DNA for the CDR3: TGCGCCAGCAGCCAAATAGGGAGGAGCTCCTACAATGAGCAGTTCTTC.

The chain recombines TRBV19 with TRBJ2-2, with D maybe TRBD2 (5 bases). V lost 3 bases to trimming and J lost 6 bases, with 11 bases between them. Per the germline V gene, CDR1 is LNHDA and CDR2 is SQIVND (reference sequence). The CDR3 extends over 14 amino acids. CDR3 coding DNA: TGTGCCAGTAGTATTGGAGGAGCTTCCGGGGAGCTGTTTTTT. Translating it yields CASSIGGASGELFF.